This TCR beta chain comes out of a study of memory CD4+ T cells and cytomegalovirus serostatus. Study-wide points: Median bootstrapped AUC for CMV status was about 0.94 originally, about 0.9 US-trained. Each of 65 to 75 CMV-associated TCRbeta sequences occurred in one to five individuals.

The assay was immunoSEQ multiplex PCR, and TCRdb's table has in-frame clones only and misses some. The sample has approximately 52,000 clones; about 73% are singletons. For this clone: The antigen remains unidentified.

The CDR3 totals 15 residues. V gave up 5 bases and J gave up 5 bases; unmatched junction bases: 11. Germline CDR1 and CDR2: SGHVS and FQNEAQ. Single viable CD3+CD4+CD8-CD45RO+ cells were sorted as the memory CD4+ T cells. Donors' CMV status reflects serum IgG against pp150, pp28, p38, p52. Positive selection with CD4 microbeads enriched total CD4+ T cells. This receptor was identified in an adult in good health and CMV-seronegative. The chain is built from TRBV7-8 and TRBJ1-1, with 7 bases lining up with TRBD1. The sequenced sample consisted of memory CD4+ T cells from blood. CDR3 nucleotides: TGTGCCAGCAGCCGATCCAACAGGGGAAGGACTGAAGCTTTCTTT. Amino acid sequence: CASSRSNRGRTEAFF.